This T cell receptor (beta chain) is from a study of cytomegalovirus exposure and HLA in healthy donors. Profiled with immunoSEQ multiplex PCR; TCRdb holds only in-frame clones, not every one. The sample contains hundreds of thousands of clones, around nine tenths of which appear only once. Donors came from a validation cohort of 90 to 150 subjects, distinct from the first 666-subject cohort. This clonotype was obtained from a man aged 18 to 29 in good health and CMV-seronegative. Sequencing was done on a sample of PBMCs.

CDR3 DNA: TGTGCCAGCAGCCACAACCGACAGGGAAGGTGGGAGACCCAGTACTTC. Translating it yields CASSHNRQGRWETQYF. The chain recombines TRBV4-2 with TRBJ2-5; the match to TRBD1 covers 7 bases. V lost 3 bases, J lost 5 bases, and 12 bases stayed unmatched. CDR1 and CDR2 from the germline V gene are LGHNA and YNFKEQ. The CDR3 covers 16 residues.